The 21 T cell receptor beta chains in this list originate from one sample, sequenced in a study of T cell responses to AZD1222 COVID-19 vaccine. Method: immunoSEQ multiplex PCR; TCRdb's copy keeps in-frame clones and lacks some. The repertoire holds tens of thousands of clones, with over 80% as singletons. Sample: peripheral blood, taken 28 days after the second AZD1222 dose. The receptors here all came from an adult who received the AZD1222 COVID-19 vaccine.

The chain couples TRBV4-1 to TRBJ1-2, with 8 bases that match TRBD1. CDR1 and CDR2 (germline): MGHRA, YSYEKL. CDR3 size: 16 residues. The V gene end was trimmed by 3 bases and the J gene end by 3 bases; junction bases not matched to a gene: 9. CDR3 protein: CASSQVTDRVYYGYTF. The CDR3 region has the DNA TGCGCCAGCAGCCAGGTTACGGACAGGGTCTACTATGGCTACACCTTC.

The rearrangement links TRBV2 to TRBJ2-1; no clear D. The CDR3 runs to 11 residues. V was pared by 6 bases and J by 8 bases, with 8 bases between. Germline loops: CDR1 SNHLY, CDR2 FYNNEI. The CDR3 nucleotides are TGTGCCAGCAGCTCGTTATATGAGCAGTTCTTC. Amino acids: CASSSLYEQFF.

This clone was detected only a few times. The chain combines TRBV4-1 with TRBJ2-7; D is ambiguous. Trimming cost V 1 base and J 3 bases, with 10 bases left between them. Germline V lookup: CDR1 MGHRA, CDR2 YSYEKL. CDR3 length: 14 amino acids. CDR3 in DNA: TGCGCCAGCAGCCAAGGAAGGAGCAACTACGAGCAGTACTTC. It is translated as CASSQGRSNYEQYF.

This chain uses TRBV2 with TRBJ2-2, with 8 bases aligning to TRBD2. Germline CDR1 and CDR2: SNHLY and FYNNEI. CDR3 length equals 15 residues. The V gene end was trimmed by 4 bases and the J gene end by 4 bases; junction bases not matched to a gene: 5. The CDR3 loop reads CASSASGRGTGELFF. CDR3 DNA sequence: TGTGCCAGCAGTGCCAGCGGGAGAGGCACCGGGGAGCTGTTTTTT.

This clone was found a few times. The rearrangement uses TRBV5-6 and TRBJ2-7; D perhaps matches TRBD1 (6 bases). This CDR3 has 13 residues. Between the trimmed V and J ends, which lost 0 bases and 5 bases, there was a span of 9 bases. CDR1 SGHDT and CDR2 YYEEEE come from the germline V gene. CDR3 nucleotide sequence: TGTGCCAGCAGCTTGGGGGGGCCCAACGAGCAGTACTTC. Protein: CASSLGGPNEQYF. Drawing the rest from reference TRBV5-6 and TRBJ2-7, the complete variable domain is DAGVTQSPTHLIKTRGQQVTLRCSPKSGHDTVSWYQQALGQGPQFIFQYYEEEERQRGNFPDRFSGHQFPNYSSELNVNALLLGDSALYLCASSLGGPNEQYFGPGTRLTVT.

The J gene is TRBJ1-1, the V gene TRBV6-5, with D hard to call. CDR1 and CDR2 from the germline V gene are MNHEY and SVGAGI. This CDR3 comprises 14 residues. Trimming took off 1 base at V and 1 base at J, with 7 bases between the two ends. CDR3 coding DNA: TGTGCCAGCAGTTACTTGGGCCGGAACACTGAAGCTTTCTTT. This translates into CASSYLGRNTEAFF.

This chain connects TRBV9 to TRBJ1-2; no firm D call. Between the trimmed V and J ends, which lost 0 bases and 0 bases, there was a span of 12 bases. Per the germline V gene, CDR1 is SGDLS and CDR2 is YYNGEE. This CDR3 comprises 16 residues. The CDR3 reads CASSVEVGKANYGYTF. DNA for the CDR3: TGTGCCAGCAGCGTAGAGGTGGGGAAAGCTAACTATGGCTACACCTTC.

This chain connects TRBV9 to TRBJ1-2, with D possibly matching TRBD1 (5 bases). This CDR3 contains 14 residues. Looked up from germline, CDR1 is SGDLS and CDR2 is YYNGEE. Trimming stripped 4 bases from V and 0 bases from J, with 10 bases between. The CDR3 bases are TGTGCCAGCAGCTCCCCGACAGCTAACTATGGCTACACCTTC. It is translated as CASSSPTANYGYTF.

V and J are TRBV7-9 and TRBJ1-5, with 9 bases aligning to TRBD1. With V trimmed by 5 bases and J by 4 bases, 3 bases remained unmatched. The CDR3 loop spans 14 amino acids. Germline V lookup: CDR1 SEHNR, CDR2 FQNEAQ (reference sequence). The CDR3 bases are TGTGCCAGCAGCCTGGGGACAGGGAATCAGCCCCAGCATTTT. Protein product: CASSLGTGNQPQHF.

The V and J genes are TRBV6-6 and TRBJ2-5; 9 positions match TRBD1. This CDR3 is 14 amino acids long. Per the germline V gene, CDR1 is MNHNY and CDR2 is SVGAGI (reference sequence). The ends lost 7 bases at V and 3 bases at J; junction bases unmatched: 6. For the CDR3, the DNA is TGTGCCAGCAATGACAGGGGGGAGGAAGAGACCCAGTACTTC. Amino acid sequence: CASNDRGEEETQYF.

In the case of this clone: The same CDR3 arises from other DNA sequences in this sample as well. The genes are TRBV7-8 and TRBJ2-3; D is unresolved. The V gene's germline CDR1 is SGHVS and CDR2 FQNEAQ. CDR3 size: 14 residues. V lost 1 base and J 3 bases, leaving 8 bases between the germline ends. CDR3 loop: CASSLGLSTDTQYF. CDR3 DNA sequence: TGTGCCAGCAGCTTAGGACTTTCTACAGATACGCAGTATTTT.

The chain joins TRBV6-5 to TRBJ1-1, with D perhaps matching TRBD1 (5 bases). Trimming cost V 11 bases and J 0 bases, with 13 bases left between them. This CDR3 comprises 13 residues. CDR1 and CDR2 from the germline V gene are MNHEY and SVGAGI. Here the CDR3 reads CAGGGILNTEAFF. The CDR3 nucleotides are TGTGCCGGGGGGGGGATCCTGAACACTGAAGCTTTCTTT.

The chain couples TRBV15 to TRBJ2-2, with 8 bases aligning to TRBD2. The germline V gene has CDR1 LNHNV and CDR2 YYDKDF (reference sequence). The CDR3 sequence is 15 residues long. V shed 1 base and J 3 bases; nucleotides not matched to a gene: 1. DNA of the CDR3: TGTGCCACCAGCAGAGCGGGAGGGCACACCGGGGAGCTGTTTTTT. As protein: CATSRAGGHTGELFF.

The chain carries TRBV3-1 (or the pseudogene TRBV3-2) and TRBJ2-3, with D unclear. The CDR3 is 13 amino acids. In germline, CDR1 is LGHDT, CDR2 YNNKEL (reference sequence). With 1 base removed from V and 4 bases from J, the gap between germline ends came to 6 bases. This CDR3 reads CASSQADADTQYF. The CDR3 nucleotides read TGTGCCAGCAGCCAAGCAGATGCAGATACGCAGTATTTT.

This clone has only a few counts. V and J are TRBV18 and TRBJ2-5; D is uncertain. The CDR3 runs 14 residues. V lost 3 bases, J lost 4 bases, and 12 bases lay in between. Germline V CDR1 and CDR2: KGHSH, LQKENI. The CDR3 coding sequence is TGTGCCAGCTCACCGGTCGGGTTTAGAGAGACCCAGTACTTC. Translating gives CASSPVGFRETQYF.

The rearrangement joins TRBV19 to TRBJ1-1; D unresolved. V lost 7 bases to trimming and J lost 8 bases, with 11 bases between them. CDR1 and CDR2 from the germline V gene are LNHDA and SQIVND (reference sequence). CDR3 length: 11 residues. In nucleotides, the CDR3 is TGTGCCAGTACCATGGTCTACGAAGCTTTCTTT. It translates to CASTMVYEAFF.

The rearrangement uses TRBV11-2 and TRBJ2-5; 7 bases line up with TRBD1. V dropped 8 bases and J dropped 7; count of bases not matched to a gene: 10. The germline V gene has CDR1 SGHAT and CDR2 FQNNGV. The CDR3 has 13 residues. The CDR3 loop is CASGTTGAGTQYF. CDR3 nucleotides: TGTGCCAGCGGCACTACAGGGGCGGGGACCCAGTACTTC. Using reference TRBV11-2 and TRBJ2-5 for the parts outside the CDR3, the full variable domain is EAGVAQSPRYKIIEKRQSVAFWCNPISGHATLYWYQQILGQGPKLLIQFQNNGVVDDSQLPKDRFSAERLKGVDSTLKIQPAKLEDSAVYLCASGTTGAGTQYFGPGTRLLVL.

The chain employs TRBV30 and TRBJ1-3, with no clear D. Germline CDR1 GTSNPN, CDR2 SVGIG (reference sequence). Trimming shortened V by 2 bases and J by 2 bases, and 10 bases separated the two germline ends. CDR3 length equals 14 residues. CDR3 loop: CAWSSGGTGNTIYF. CDR3 sequence (DNA): TGTGCCTGGAGTAGCGGAGGGACTGGAAACACCATATATTTT.

This rearrangement joins TRBV3-1 (or the pseudogene TRBV3-2) to TRBJ1-2; 9 nucleotides match TRBD1. The germline V gene encodes CDR1 LGHDT and CDR2 YNNKEL (reference sequence). V lost 4 bases and J lost 2; bases outside the gene matches: 5. This CDR3 spans 15 amino acids. CDR3 in DNA: TGTGCCAGCAGCCCCGGGACAGGGATGAACTATGGCTACACCTTC. It encodes CASSPGTGMNYGYTF.

The V gene is TRBV9, the J gene TRBJ2-7, with D possibly being TRBD1 or TRBD2 (5 bases each). Germline V gene lookup returns CDR1 SGDLS and CDR2 YYNGEE. The CDR3 sequence is 15 residues long. V was cut by 0 bases and J by 2 bases, with 12 bases left in between. In nucleotides, the CDR3 is TGTGCCAGCAGCGTAGGCCAGGGACGTACCTACGAGCAGTACTTC. Protein: CASSVGQGRTYEQYF.

This chain links TRBV28 with TRBJ1-4, with D hard to call. The V end was cut by 6 bases, the J end by 8 bases, with 10 bases between. The CDR3 is 12 amino acids. Germline V gene data show CDR1 as MDHEN and CDR2 as SYDVKM. The DNA for the CDR3 is TGTGCCAGCAGACCTTCCCGGGAAAAACTGTTTTTT. Translated: CASRPSREKLFF.